The entry below gives a single T cell receptor (beta chain) sequence along with its context. No antigen is known for it. Germline lookup yields CDR1 SGHTA and CDR2 FQGTGA. With V trimmed by 2 bases and J by 6 bases, 4 bases remained unmatched. This CDR3 comprises 15 residues. These data come from a study of shared clonotypes between healthy human individuals. Study as a whole: Donors had three CD4 naive, three CD4 memory, two CD8 naive and one CD8 memory plate apiece. Findings and limits, study-wide: All-four-donor shared clonotypes had higher generation probabilities than non-shared clonotypes did. Naive subsets generally exceeded memory subsets in estimated richness.

Assay runs were performed at deep level. TCRdb's table, derived via immunoSEQ multiplex PCR, lists solely in-frame clones and lacks some. The sample shows 1,400,000 or so clones, about 98.5% of them seen only once. The TCR comes from a man aged 25-45 years in good health. This chain uses TRBV7-3 with TRBJ2-1; 10 bases agree with TRBD2. Sequenced: naive CD4+ T cells sorted from blood. Subset reported: CD45RA+ positively selected. CDR3 loop: CASSLVTSGRNEQFF. Written as DNA, the CDR3 is TGTGCCAGCAGCTTAGTGACTAGCGGGCGCAATGAGCAGTTCTTC. The full variable domain, rest sourced from reference TRBV7-3 and TRBJ2-1, is GAGVSQTPSNKVTEKGKYVELRCDPISGHTALYWYRQSLGQGPEFLIYFQGTGAADDSGLPNDRFFAVRPEGSVSTLKIQRTERGDSAVYLCASSLVTSGRNEQFFGPGTRLTVL.